These 7 T cell receptor beta chains were all obtained from the same sample, sequenced in a study of blood T cell repertoires in COVID-19 (dated by TCRdb to the early 2020s). Libraries were built with the immunoSEQ multiplex PCR assay. Held by TCRdb, this immuneACCESS table contains in-frame sequences only and omits some clones. Under half of the omission traces to an unresolved V gene where checked; the cause of the rest is unknown. This sample holds 250,000 or so clones; 90% were observed only once. Clones ranked in the top ten supply about 2.1% of the sample. The source material was peripheral blood. The receptors were sampled from a woman aged 60-70 years with COVID-19, enrolled during active disease.

J is TRBJ2-3 and V is TRBV30; perhaps TRBD2 as D (5 bases). The CDR3 has 15 residues. V lost 0 bases and J 2 bases, leaving 12 bases between the germline ends. Germline V CDR1 and CDR2: GTSNPN, SVGIG (reference sequence). Here the CDR3 reads CAWSVGLAFTDTQYF. The CDR3 DNA reads TGTGCCTGGAGTGTCGGCCTAGCTTTCACAGATACGCAGTATTTT.

CDR3: CASNRDPNYGYTF. CDR3 nucleotides: TGTGCCAGCAACAGGGACCCGAACTATGGCTACACCTTC. This sequence joins TRBV2 and TRBJ1-2; TRBD1 is a possible D gene (6 bases). Germline CDR1 reads SNHLY; CDR2 reads FYNNEI. The CDR3 loop spans 13 amino acids. V was clipped by 7 bases and J by 2 bases, with 11 bases between them.

The J gene is TRBJ1-6, the V gene TRBV5-4; 9 nucleotides agree with TRBD1. Germline loops: CDR1 SGHNT, CDR2 YYREEE (reference sequence). CDR3 size: 15 residues. Trimming at V came to 4 bases and at J to 6 bases, leaving 5 bases not matched to a gene. The CDR3: CASSPRDRANSPLHF. The CDR3 nucleotides are TGTGCCAGCAGCCCTCGGGACAGGGCTAATTCACCCCTCCACTTT. Filled out from reference TRBV5-4 and TRBJ1-6, the complete variable domain reads ETGVTQSPTHLIKTRGQQVTLRCSSQSGHNTVSWYQQALGQGPQFIFQYYREEENGRGNFPPRFSGLQFPNYSSELNVNALELDDSALYLCASSPRDRANSPLHFGNGTRLTVT.

This rearrangement joins TRBV4-3 to TRBJ1-4, with 7 bases aligning to TRBD1. With 0 bases clipped from V and 8 bases from J, the junction kept 12 bases outside the gene matches. This CDR3 is 17 amino acids long. Per germline, CDR1 LGHNA and CDR2 YSLEER. The CDR3 DNA follows: TGCGCCAGCAGCCAAGATCCAAGACAGGGCAGGGGGGAAAAACTGTTTTTT. It encodes CASSQDPRQGRGEKLFF.

The rearrangement links TRBV5-1 to TRBJ1-4; D perhaps matches TRBD1 (6 bases). This CDR3 is built from 15 residues. The V end lost 7 bases, the J end lost 6 bases, and 19 bases lay between the germline ends. CDR1 and CDR2 (germline): SGHRS, YFSETQ. CDR3 nucleotide sequence: TGCGCCAGCGGAGAGGACAGCGACGCCTATGAAAAACTGTTTTTT. It translates to CASGEDSDAYEKLFF.

The chain uses TRBV19 and TRBJ1-2; D not certain. The CDR3 consists of 14 residues. CDR1 and CDR2 (germline): LNHDA, SQIVND (reference sequence). V dropped 4 bases and J dropped 4 bases, with 13 bases sitting between them. CDR3 residues: CASSTDSPSYGYTF. The CDR3 nucleotides read TGTGCCAGTAGTACCGACTCGCCTTCCTATGGCTACACCTTC.

V gene TRBV2 combines with J gene TRBJ2-1, with TRBD2 matching 8 bases. The CDR3 is 14 residues long. Trimming cost V 7 bases and J 8 bases; bases outside gene matches: 10. Germline-derived CDR1 and CDR2 are SNHLY and FYNNEI. The CDR3 spells CASTPGLVGHEQFF. In DNA form, the CDR3 reads TGTGCCAGCACCCCGGGACTAGTAGGGCATGAGCAGTTCTTC.